The 8 T cell receptor beta chains listed next were all sequenced from one sample in a study of OX40 agonist ivuxolimab in advanced cancers. Only in-frame clones appear in the TCRdb table, and some are missing; sequencing was by immunoSEQ multiplex PCR. Altogether roughly 90,000 clones are present, roughly 90% being singletons, with the ten largest covering less than 0.35%. The input for sequencing was CD4+ or CD8+ T cells sorted from blood, taken in a trial of the OX40 agonist ivuxolimab. These receptors were obtained from an adult with an advanced solid tumor such as melanoma, head and neck, liver or kidney cancer.

This chain joins TRBV19 and TRBJ1-3, with D unresolved. The germline V gene has CDR1 LNHDA and CDR2 SQIVND (reference sequence). V shed 7 bases and J shed 0 bases, with 10 bases lying between them. This CDR3 region has 14 residues. Written as DNA, the CDR3 is TGTGCCAGTAAGGGTACGTCCTCTGGAAACACCATATATTTT. It yields the protein CASKGTSSGNTIYF. Full variable domain (remainder filled in from reference TRBV19 and TRBJ1-3): DGGITQSPKYLFRKEGQNVTLSCEQNLNHDAMYWYRQDPGQGLRLIYYSQIVNDFQKGDIAEGYSVSREKKESFPLTVTSAQKNPTAFYLCASKGTSSGNTIYFGEGSWLTVV.

The gene calls are TRBV28 and TRBJ1-1; maybe TRBD1 (5 bases). Germline V gives CDR1 MDHEN, CDR2 SYDVKM. The length of the CDR3 is 14 residues. Trimming pared 7 bases from V and 5 bases from J, leaving 17 bases between. The CDR3 loop is CASNDGTLRTEAFF. CDR3 nucleotides: TGTGCCAGCAACGACGGGACTCTGCGGACTGAAGCTTTCTTT.

The CDR3 nucleotides read TGTGCCAGCAGTGAAAAACAGGCTTGGCGGGGGTACTTC. Protein product: CASSEKQAWRGYF. The chain has TRBV6-1 and TRBJ2-7; the D gene is possibly TRBD2 (6 bases). V lost 2 bases to trimming and J lost 12 bases, with 17 bases between them. The CDR3 has 13 residues. Germline CDR1 is MNHNS and CDR2 is SASEGT.

This clone has just one count. The V and J genes are TRBV7-9 and TRBJ2-1, with TRBD2 as a possible D gene (5 bases). The V and J ends lost 5 bases and 4 bases respectively, with 21 bases between them. The CDR3 loop spans 17 amino acids. CDR1 is SEHNR, CDR2 FQNEAQ, per germline (reference sequence). CDR3 amino acids: CASSTPSRRASYNEQFF. The CDR3 DNA reads as TGTGCCAGCAGCACCCCCTCGCGGCGGGCCTCATACAATGAGCAGTTCTTC.

This clone was recorded only once. The V gene is TRBV11-2, the J gene TRBJ2-7, with 7 bases identical to TRBD1. Looked up from germline, CDR1 is SGHAT and CDR2 is FQNNGV. This CDR3 spans 14 amino acids. After removal of 3 bases from V and 2 bases from J, the junction contained 4 bases not matched to a gene. The DNA of the CDR3 is TGTGCCAGCAGCTTGACAGGGATTACCTACGAGCAGTACTTC. As protein: CASSLTGITYEQYF.

The chain couples TRBV7-8 to TRBJ1-5; 7 nucleotides match TRBD1. The CDR3 length is 14 residues. The J segment lost 4 bases and the V segment lost 3 bases, leaving 3 bases of the junction unmatched. CDR1 and CDR2 from the germline V gene are SGHVS and FQNEAQ. CDR3 sequence: CASSFGTENQPQHF. The CDR3 coding sequence is TGTGCCAGCAGCTTCGGGACAGAAAATCAGCCCCAGCATTTT. The full variable domain, its missing parts supplied by reference TRBV7-8 and TRBJ1-5, is GAGVSQSPRYKVAKRGQDVALRCDPISGHVSLFWYQQALGQGPEFLTYFQNEAQLDKSGLPSDRFFAERPEGSVSTLKIQRTQQEDSAVYLCASSFGTENQPQHFGDGTRLSIL.

The V call is TRBV7-2, the J call TRBJ2-5; TRBD1 matches at 7 bases. From germline, CDR1 is SGHTA and CDR2 FQGNSA. The CDR3 is made up of 14 amino acids. With 0 bases clipped from V and 5 bases from J, the junction kept 3 bases outside the gene matches. For the CDR3, the DNA is TGTGCCAGCAGCTTAGCGACAGGGCGGGAGACCCAGTACTTC. Protein sequence: CASSLATGRETQYF.

The rearrangement joins TRBV18 to TRBJ1-1, with D unresolved. The length of the CDR3 is 14 residues. Trimming pared 1 base from V and 1 base from J, leaving 7 bases between. Germline lookup yields CDR1 KGHSH and CDR2 LQKENI. In DNA, the CDR3 is TGTGCCAGCTCACCACTGGGTACGAACACTGAAGCTTTCTTT. Its translation is CASSPLGTNTEAFF.